The sequence of this T cell receptor beta chain was determined in a study of T cells in localized non-small cell lung cancer. Generated by immunoSEQ multiplex PCR, the TCRdb table keeps only in-frame clones and is missing some. The table shows around 30,000 clones, with 87% occurring only once. The CDR3 is 14 residues long. Trimming left V 6 bases short and J 2 bases short, with 11 bases between. Germline V lookup: CDR1 SGHTA, CDR2 FQGNSA. This clone turned up a few times. The sequencing used peripheral blood, collected before any cancer treatment. This receptor was taken from a male donor aged 60 or over with stage I lung adenocarcinoma. The gene calls are TRBV7-2 and TRBJ2-1, with D perhaps TRBD1 (5 bases). The CDR3 bases are TGTGCCAGCAGTAGGGGCAACACCTACAATGAGCAGTTCTTC. Its protein is CASSRGNTYNEQFF.